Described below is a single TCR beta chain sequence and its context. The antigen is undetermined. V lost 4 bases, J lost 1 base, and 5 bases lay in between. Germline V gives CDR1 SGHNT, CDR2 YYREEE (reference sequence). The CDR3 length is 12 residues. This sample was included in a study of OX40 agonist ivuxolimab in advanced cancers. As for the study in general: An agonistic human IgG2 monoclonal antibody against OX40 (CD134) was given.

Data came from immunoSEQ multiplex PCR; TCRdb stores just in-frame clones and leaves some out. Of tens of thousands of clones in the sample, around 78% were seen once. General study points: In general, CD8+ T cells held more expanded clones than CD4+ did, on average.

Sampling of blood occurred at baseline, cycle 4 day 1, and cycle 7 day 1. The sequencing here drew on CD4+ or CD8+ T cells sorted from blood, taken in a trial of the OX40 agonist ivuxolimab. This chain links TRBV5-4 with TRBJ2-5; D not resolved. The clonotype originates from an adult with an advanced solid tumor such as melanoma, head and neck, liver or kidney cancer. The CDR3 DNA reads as TGTGCCAGCAGCGTGATCCAAGAGACCCAGTACTTC. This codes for CASSVIQETQYF.